The 8 T cell receptor beta chains reported below all come from one sample, sequenced in a study of shared clonotypes between healthy human individuals. The assay was immunoSEQ multiplex PCR, and TCRdb's table has in-frame clones only and misses some. Among 2 million to 2.5 million clones, approximately 90% were seen once, and the ten largest hold 0.37%. What was sequenced was naive CD4+ T cells from PBMCs. Subset reported: CD45RA+ positively selected. These receptors all stem from a man younger than 35 in good health. Some clones in this sample may be carry-over from other donors' samples.

There are a few counts of this clone. The CDR3 is CASSLDRENEQFF. The CDR3 DNA reads as TGTGCCAGCAGCTTGGACAGGGAGAATGAGCAGTTCTTC. The chain recombines TRBV5-4 with TRBJ2-1; D perhaps matches TRBD1 (6 bases). The ends were cut back, 0 bases at V and 7 bases at J, with 8 bases in the middle. The CDR3 is made up of 13 amino acids. Germline CDR1 and CDR2: SGHNT and YYREEE (reference sequence). The full variable domain, completed using reference TRBV5-4 and TRBJ2-1, is ETGVTQSPTHLIKTRGQQVTLRCSSQSGHNTVSWYQQALGQGPQFIFQYYREEENGRGNFPPRFSGLQFPNYSSELNVNALELDDSALYLCASSLDRENEQFFGPGTRLTVL.

The chain recombines TRBV28 with TRBJ2-3; TRBD2 is a possible D gene (6 bases). The germline CDR1 and CDR2 sequences are MDHEN and SYDVKM. The CDR3 contains 15 residues. V dropped 4 bases and J dropped 3 bases, with 14 bases sitting between them. The CDR3 sequence is CASSSAGRATDTQYF. The CDR3 nucleotides are TGTGCCAGCAGTTCCGCGGGACGAGCAACAGATACGCAGTATTTT.

This chain connects TRBV11-2 to TRBJ2-5; TRBD2 agrees at 8 bases. The CDR3 extends over 14 amino acids. Germline V gene data show CDR1 as SGHAT and CDR2 as FQNNGV. The J segment lost 5 bases and the V segment lost 3 bases, leaving 5 bases of the junction unmatched. In DNA, the CDR3 is TGTGCCAGCAGCTTGCACGGGAGGGGCGAGACCCAGTACTTC. This gives the protein CASSLHGRGETQYF.

The gene calls are TRBV2 and TRBJ2-7, with 10 bases fitting TRBD1. Per the germline V gene, CDR1 is SNHLY and CDR2 is FYNNEI. The V and J ends lost 6 bases and 2 bases, in that order; junction bases with no gene match: 10. The CDR3 is made up of 16 amino acids. CDR3 in DNA: TGTGCCAGCAGCCCACCCCGGGACAGGGGAACCTACGAGCAGTACTTC. It translates to CASSPPRDRGTYEQYF.

This rearrangement joins TRBV12-5 to TRBJ2-7; D tentatively fits TRBD1 or TRBD2 (5 bases each). The germline V and J ends were trimmed by 5 bases and 4 bases, with 9 bases remaining between them. CDR1 is LGHNT, CDR2 FRNRAP, per germline. CDR3 length equals 12 residues. The CDR3 DNA reads as TGTGCTAGTGGTCGGGGACCTTACGAGCAGTACTTC. It specifies CASGRGPYEQYF.

CDR3 sequence reads: CASTLFAGANVLTF. The CDR3 nucleotides read TGTGCCAGCACGCTTTTCGCTGGGGCCAACGTCCTGACTTTC. V gene TRBV6-4 combines with J gene TRBJ2-6; D uncertain. V lost 7 bases and J 2 bases, leaving 9 bases between the germline ends. Germline V gives CDR1 MRHNA, CDR2 SNTAGT. The CDR3 sequence is 14 residues long.

As to this clone: This CDR3 is also generated by other DNA sequences in the sample. The rearrangement joins TRBV20-1 to TRBJ2-5; D perhaps matches TRBD1 (6 bases). Germline loops: CDR1 DFQATT, CDR2 SNEGSKA (reference sequence). V lost 7 bases and J 4 bases, leaving 10 bases between the germline ends. The CDR3 spans 11 residues. The CDR3 nucleotides read TGCAGTGGGGGCAGGGGAGAGACCCAGTACTTC. Its protein is CSGGRGETQYF.

The chain has TRBV14 and TRBJ2-1; 10 bases fit TRBD2. Germline V lookup: CDR1 SGHDN, CDR2 FVKESK. This CDR3 is 19 amino acids long. Trimming took 0 bases from V and 7 from J; bases not matched to a gene: 15. CDR3 sequence: CASSQDHPMRLAGENEQFF. The DNA for the CDR3 is TGTGCCAGCAGCCAAGATCACCCAATGCGGCTAGCGGGAGAGAATGAGCAGTTCTTC.